What follows is one TCR beta chain and its context. Its antigen is unidentified. These data belong to a study of early T cells in non-severe SARS-CoV-2 infection. The library protocol tagged individual cDNA molecules with unique molecular identifiers. Via MiXCR, TCRdb re-called the 5' RACE reads, giving one row per CDR3 protein. The sample has about 130,000 distinct CDR3 sequences; under 15% are singletons. Study-level results: Matching against VDJdb likely underestimated virus-specific expansions, favoring anti-spike CD8.

Trimming removed 2 bases at V and 6 bases at J, with 16 bases between. Germline-derived CDR1 and CDR2 are SGHDT and YYEEEE. The CDR3 length is 15 residues. The receptor was isolated from an adult who was a healthcare worker with PCR-confirmed SARS-CoV-2 infection or an uninfected control (not recorded which). The J gene is TRBJ2-3, the V gene TRBV5-6; no reliable D call. The source material was whole blood. The CDR3 region is CASSLGPYPRDTQYF. The CDR3 coding sequence is TGTGCCAGCAGCTTAGGGCCTTATCCGAGGGATACGCAGTATTTT. Drawing the rest from reference TRBV5-6 and TRBJ2-3, the complete variable domain is DAGVTQSPTHLIKTRGQQVTLRCSPKSGHDTVSWYQQALGQGPQFIFQYYEEEERQRGNFPDRFSGHQFPNYSSELNVNALLLGDSALYLCASSLGPYPRDTQYFGPGTRLTVL.